This T cell receptor beta chain emerged from a study of cytomegalovirus exposure and HLA in healthy donors (dated 2017 in TCRdb). In terms of the full investigation: An earlier analysis of some 620 of the donors reported over 250 Gb of sequence data and 90 million to 120 million unique TCR beta sequences obtained from approximately 180 million T cells. An early release covering roughly 640 HLA-typed donors comprised 250 to 350 gigabases of sequencing data and roughly 86 million unique TCR sequences. Among the roughly 410 genotyped donors, around 79% belonged to the genetic ancestry cluster associated with self-reported Caucasian donors. The aim of the study was to test whether cataloging public T cell receptors could identify signatures of past pathogen exposure. The study profiled the T cell repertoires of fewer than 850 subjects by immunosequencing and related them to cytomegalovirus serostatus. Along with the approximately 700-subject first cohort, a separate validation cohort of over 90 different subjects was used. To predict cytomegalovirus infection status, the study combined high-throughput TCR immunosequencing, statistical association of individual TCRs with disease status, and machine learning. In a later analysis, previously published TCR beta repertoires from 666 donors were re-analyzed and high-resolution HLA genotyping was added so that TCR occurrence patterns could be studied. The later analysis used no new phenotypic data to find candidate immune exposures, relying instead on TCR beta sequences and their occurrence across donors. To decide whether each TCR beta V gene segment behaved as functional or pseudogenic, an earlier analysis of some 600 of the donors relied on high-throughput TCR beta sequencing. Donor age, sex, ethnicity and CMV serostatus were compiled together with the repertoire data. Genome-wide SNP genotypes for about 65% of the roughly 670 donors were used in a later genetic analysis, which treated that subset as a discovery cohort. All discovery cohort repertoires had been generated on a single sequencing platform. Class I and class II HLA loci were covered by the typing at four-digit resolution. Typing coverage varied by locus: roughly 629-630 donors for A, B, C, DRB1 and DQB1; roughly 510 for DQA1; about 600 for DPA1; 400 to 480 for DPB1. Roughly 5 DR-DQ haplotypes were handled as single units for association and clustering, since linkage in the cohort was strong. Across around 400 genotyped donors of the cohort, an average of about 240,000 unique TCR beta nucleotide sequences per donor were sequenced, and approximately 17% of those sequences were non-productive. Overall study outcomes, separate from this receptor: According to a later analysis, parvovirus B19, influenza, CMV and Epstein-Barr virus appeared linked to several top co-occurrence clusters. Only TCR beta chains were sequenced in this cohort, and the absence of alpha or paired-chain data limited detectable features. According to a later analysis, TCR association rates differed among HLA loci, with DRB1 alleles showing the most associated TCRs and HLA-C alleles showing the fewest. When HLA alleles, especially DR and DQ, strongly co-occurred, TCR associations were difficult to assign to individual alleles. Compared with equally common non-associated chains, HLA-associated TCR beta chains in a later analysis were more clonally expanded and had lower generation probabilities. Because counts were too low, about 18 rarely observed V segments, including chromosome 9 orphons, were left out of the earlier analysis of 500 to 750 of the donors. Across donors, most TCR sequences were observed very rarely, whereas some public TCRs were present in many individuals. A group of highly shared sequence variants was considered likely to be a technical artifact of the sequencing pipeline. In a later genetic analysis, fewer N-insertions in productive TCRs were reported among donors in an Asian-associated ancestry cluster than the roughly 700-donor mean. Presence/absence analyses assumed roughly uniform sequencing depth across donors, an assumption that may not hold. Because HLA typing was unavailable for some donors at each locus, only the typed subset was used in association tests. The classifier was reported to diagnose cytomegalovirus status with high specificity and sensitivity in both the original and validation cohorts. A few of the identified cytomegalovirus-associated TCR beta chains were confirmed in vitro to be specific for cytomegalovirus antigens. Some IMGT-functional V segments, including TRBV6-2 and TRBV6-3, could not be told apart with the 87-base-pair reads, so those segments were excluded. According to the authors, the approach could potentially be generalized to other disease states and immunological phenotypes. CMV serostatus was the only immune exposure information available for the cohort. Broadly in line with IMGT annotations, most TCR beta V segments showed up in productive rearrangements about 87% or about 30% of the time in an earlier analysis of 450 to 750 of the donors. In a later analysis, 16,951 TCR beta sequences were associated with specific HLA alleles at a false discovery rate of 0.05. A further reported finding was that TCR beta sequences accurately predicted the HLA-A and HLA-B alleles for most subjects in the first cohort. V-gene and J-gene trimming of TCR beta chains was associated with a missense DCLRE1C variant in a later genetic analysis, and the association was replicated in an independent cohort. The study gave a list of 150 to 200 TCR beta chains associated with cytomegalovirus. In a later analysis, most CMV-associated TCR beta chains were found to appear HLA-restricted, with HLA associations seemingly driven largely by CMV exposure. Correlated functional status among segregating V segments might be attributable to linkage disequilibrium, but an unknown experimental factor could not be ruled out.

Library preparation was by the immunoSEQ multiplex PCR assay. A mixture of 60 forward primers for TCR Vbeta segments and 13 reverse primers for TCR Jbeta segments was used in the multiplex PCR. Amplification of the CDR3 region of rearranged TCR beta genes was performed with a multiplex PCR assay on genomic DNA. The amplified TCR beta libraries were sequenced on the Illumina HiSeq System as 87-base-pair reads. The paper's data handling went like this. A later analysis tallied tens of millions of unique TCR beta chains across the 610 or so repertoires, and around 12 million of those chains were shared by two or more donors. Raw reads were error-corrected and collapsed into unique sequences by a nearest-neighbor algorithm in which closely related sequences were merged to remove PCR and sequencing errors. CDR3 sequences were aligned to IMGT reference sequences to assign V, D and J gene segments. For a sequence to be retained, a match of at least six nucleotides to both a V gene segment and a J gene segment was required. Rearrangements were classified as productive when the CDR3 lacked stop codons and remained in frame with V and J, and all other rearrangements were classified as non-productive. Following IMGT convention, CDR3 was defined as the stretch from the second conserved V-encoded cysteine to the conserved J-encoded phenylalanine. The earlier analysis of roughly 590 of the donors excluded sequences that lacked an unambiguous match to a single V gene segment. In an earlier analysis of some 590 of the donors, a V segment was called functional when productive rearrangements were above 56.7%, and segregating when the standard deviation between donors exceeded 5%. To diagnose cytomegalovirus status from the catalog of TCR beta chain sequences, a statistical classification framework was built. In a later analysis, TCR nucleotide sequences were compared against IMGT/GENE-DB human TR gene sequences so that V and J genes could be assigned. Using the TCRdist pipeline, a later analysis assigned CDR3 sequences along with most-parsimonious VDJ recombination scenarios. In a later analysis, every TCR beta chain was defined by the combination of its CDR3 amino acid sequence and its V-gene family, and reads without a unique V-gene family were dropped. A later analysis removed several hundred highly shared, low-generation-probability nucleotide sequences to deal with suspected cross-contamination and a sequencing artifact. For each public chain, a later analysis derived a clonal expansion index from normalized ranks of inferred template counts within each repertoire. Generation probabilities in a later analysis came from a VDJ recombination model fitted to out-of-frame rearrangements, and those results were checked against IGoR. In a later analysis, hypergeometric tests were used to score TCR-TCR, TCR-HLA and TCR-CMV co-occurrence, with a repertoire-size bias correction applied to TCR pairs. In a later analysis, false discovery rates were estimated by permuting HLA or CMV assignments 20 times. In a later analysis, co-occurring TCRs were grouped using DBSCAN, and TCRdist sequence similarity was added for clustering within HLA-allele-positive subsets. For co-occurrence clustering, repertoires with fewer than 30,000 or more than 120,000 public chains were excluded, along with roughly 5 repertoires with anomalous nucleotide sharing. In its TCRdb copy, this immuneACCESS table keeps in-frame sequences only and misses some clones. Where compared with another copy, unresolved V genes explain less than half of these, and the others have no known cause. The V and J calls and clone size come from that table; D and trimming were worked out from the DNA. This sample comprises around 90,000 clones, around three quarters of them detected only once. 3% to 4% of the sample belongs to the ten largest clones.

In total, roughly 710 healthy bone marrow donors made up the cohort. At the time of sampling, every cohort member was nominally healthy, though immune exposures that went unrecorded were likely present. The donor tested CMV seropositive and was one of the 289 seropositive cohort members. A peripheral blood sample was provided by each donor, and peripheral blood mononuclear cells were used for TCR beta sequencing. Genomic DNA extraction from the blood cell samples was performed with the Qiagen DNeasy Blood Extraction Kit. At the junction V is shortened by 5 bases and J by 7 bases, with 12 bases in between. The CDR3 measures 12 amino acids from cysteine to phenylalanine. This entry keeps only the CDR3 DNA: 36 bases, framed from base 1. According to the germline V gene, CDR1 reads MNHNS and CDR2 reads SASEGT. Turning to this clone: Its antigen has not been determined. Per-nucleotide qualities are absent, and no much larger clonotype sits a single base away.

The sequencing input was PBMCs. This TCR came from a male donor in good health and CMV-seropositive. The V gene is TRBV6-1 and the J gene is TRBJ2-7; the D gene is not confidently resolved. The DNA is TGTGCCAGCAGTCGGTCCTTCGGGGAGCAGTACTTC. This codes for CASSRSFGEQYF.